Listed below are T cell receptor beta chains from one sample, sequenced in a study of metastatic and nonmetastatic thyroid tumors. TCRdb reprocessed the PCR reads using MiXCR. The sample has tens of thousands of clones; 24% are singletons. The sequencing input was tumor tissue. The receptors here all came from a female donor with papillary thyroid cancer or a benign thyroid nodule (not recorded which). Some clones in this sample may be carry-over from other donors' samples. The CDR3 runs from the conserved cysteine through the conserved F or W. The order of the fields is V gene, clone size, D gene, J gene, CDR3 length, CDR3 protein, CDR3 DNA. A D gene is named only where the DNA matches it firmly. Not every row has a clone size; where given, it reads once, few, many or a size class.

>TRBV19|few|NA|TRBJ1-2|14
CSSSVPVGDYGYTF
TGTTCCAGTAGTGTTCCAGTGGGCGACTATGGCTACACCTTC
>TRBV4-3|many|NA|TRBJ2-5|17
CASSQGSGGNYQETQYF
TGCGCCAGCAGCCAAGGATCCGGGGGAAACTACCAAGAGACCCAGTACTTC
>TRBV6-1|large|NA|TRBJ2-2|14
CASKDLTGNGELFF
TGTGCCAGCAAAGACCTAACAGGCAACGGGGAGCTGTTTTTT
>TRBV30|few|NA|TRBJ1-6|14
CAWSLGQPYSPLHF
TGTGCCTGGAGCCTTGGACAGCCTTATTCACCCCTCCACTTT
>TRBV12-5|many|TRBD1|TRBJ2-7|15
CASVPPGQPSYEQYF
TGTGCTAGTGTCCCGCCGGGACAGCCCTCCTACGAGCAGTACTTC
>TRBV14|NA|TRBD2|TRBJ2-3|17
CASSQLAGEVSTDTQYF
TGTGCCAGCAGCCAACTAGCGGGAGAAGTAAGCACAGATACGCAGTATTTT
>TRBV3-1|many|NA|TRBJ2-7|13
CASSQDRAYEQYF
TGTGCCAGCAGCCAAGATAGGGCCTACGAGCAGTACTTC
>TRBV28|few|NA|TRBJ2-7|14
CASSLRQGGYEQYF
TGTGCCAGCAGTTTGAGGCAGGGGGGCTACGAGCAGTACTTC
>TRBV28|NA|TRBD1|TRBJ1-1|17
CASSHWTGDRPVTEAFF
TGTGCCAGCAGTCACTGGACTGGGGACAGGCCGGTGACTGAAGCTTTCTTT
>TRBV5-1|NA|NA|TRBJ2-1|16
CASSFTTGATYNEQFF
TGCGCCAGCAGCTTTACCACGGGGGCCACCTACAATGAGCAGTTCTTC
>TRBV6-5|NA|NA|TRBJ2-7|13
CASSYGQSYEQYF
TGTGCCAGCAGTTACGGGCAGTCCTACGAGCAGTACTTC
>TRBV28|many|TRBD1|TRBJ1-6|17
CASSPQTMTGRYSPLHF
TGTGCCAGCAGTCCCCAGACGATGACAGGGAGATATTCACCCCTCCACTTT
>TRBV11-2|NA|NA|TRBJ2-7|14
CASSFRQVSYEQYF
TGTGCCAGCAGCTTTAGGCAGGTCTCCTACGAGCAGTACTTC
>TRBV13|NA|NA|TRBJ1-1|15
CASSVLRGRDAEAFF
TGTGCCAGCAGCGTGCTCAGGGGAAGGGACGCTGAAGCTTTCTTT
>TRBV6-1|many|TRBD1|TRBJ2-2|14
CASSDGQGAGELFF
TGTGCCAGCAGTGACGGGCAGGGGGCCGGGGAGCTGTTTTTT
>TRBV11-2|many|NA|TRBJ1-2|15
CASSSRSTSRYGYTF
TGTGCCAGCAGCTCTAGATCAACTTCCCGCTATGGCTACACCTTC
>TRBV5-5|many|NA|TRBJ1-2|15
CASSLGVNPNYGYTF
TGTGCCAGCAGCTTAGGAGTAAACCCAAACTATGGCTACACCTTC
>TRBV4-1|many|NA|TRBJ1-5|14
CASSPREGNQPQHF
TGCGCCAGCAGCCCCAGGGAGGGCAATCAGCCCCAGCATTTT
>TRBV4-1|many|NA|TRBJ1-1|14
CASSQVGMNTEAFF
TGCGCCAGCAGCCAAGTCGGTATGAACACTGAAGCTTTCTTT
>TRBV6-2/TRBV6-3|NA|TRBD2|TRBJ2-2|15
CASSPSGGRTGELFF
TGTGCCAGCAGCCCCTCGGGAGGGCGGACCGGGGAGCTGTTTTTT
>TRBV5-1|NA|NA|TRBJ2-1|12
CASSLPSGEQFF
TGCGCCAGCAGCTTACCCTCGGGAGAGCAGTTCTTC
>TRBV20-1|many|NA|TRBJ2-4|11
CSAIGGDIQYF
TGCAGTGCAATCGGGGGAGACATTCAGTACTTC
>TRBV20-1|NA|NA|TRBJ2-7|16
CSARAPYSRWGYEQYF
TGCAGTGCTAGAGCCCCTTATAGCAGGTGGGGGTACGAGCAGTACTTC
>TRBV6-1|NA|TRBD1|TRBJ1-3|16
CASRTRQGDAGNTIYF
TGTGCCAGCAGGACCCGACAGGGAGACGCTGGAAACACCATATATTTT
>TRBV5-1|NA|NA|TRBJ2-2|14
CASSSAGNTGELFF
TGCGCCAGCAGCTCGGCGGGTAACACCGGGGAGCTGTTTTTT
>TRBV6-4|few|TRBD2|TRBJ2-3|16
CASSDSTGGGTDTQYF
TGTGCCAGCAGTGACTCAACGGGAGGGGGCACAGATACGCAGTATTTT
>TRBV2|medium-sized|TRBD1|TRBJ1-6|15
CASRWGTVRGSPLHF
TGTGCCAGCAGGTGGGGGACAGTCCGGGGTTCACCCCTCCACTTT
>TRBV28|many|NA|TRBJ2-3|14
CASSLYSGTDTQYF
TGTGCCAGCAGTTTATATAGCGGCACAGATACGCAGTATTTT
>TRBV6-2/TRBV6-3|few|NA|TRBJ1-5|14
CASTLRQAGQPQHF
TGTGCCAGCACACTCAGACAGGCGGGTCAGCCCCAGCATTTT
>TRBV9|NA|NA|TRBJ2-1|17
CASSAPNSLAGSNEQFF
TGTGCCAGCAGCGCCCCTAACTCCCTAGCCGGGTCCAATGAGCAGTTCTTC
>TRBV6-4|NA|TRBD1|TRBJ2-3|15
CASSDNRGETDTQYF
TGTGCCAGCAGTGACAACAGGGGGGAGACAGATACGCAGTATTTT
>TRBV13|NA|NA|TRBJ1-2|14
CASSSTRQRDGYTF
TGTGCCAGCAGCTCGACACGGCAACGCGATGGCTACACCTTC
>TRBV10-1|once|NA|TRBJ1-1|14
CASRKGHGSTEAFF
TGCGCCAGTAGGAAAGGACATGGCTCCACTGAAGCTTTCTTT
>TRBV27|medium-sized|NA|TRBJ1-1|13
CASSLSWPAEAFF
TGTGCCAGCAGTTTAAGTTGGCCAGCTGAAGCTTTCTTT
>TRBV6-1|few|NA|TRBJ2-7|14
CASSDLGVSPPQYF
TGTGCCAGCAGTGACCTAGGGGTCTCCCCCCCTCAGTACTTC
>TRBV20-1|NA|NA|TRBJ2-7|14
CSARDGQAVYQQYF
TGCAGTGCTAGAGATGGCCAGGCCGTTTACCAGCAGTACTTC
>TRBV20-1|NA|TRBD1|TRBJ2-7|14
CSAQKAGQGRVQYF
TGCAGTGCCCAGAAAGCGGGACAGGGAAGGGTGCAGTACTTC
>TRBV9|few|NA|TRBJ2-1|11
CASSSRGEQFF
TGTGCCAGCAGCTCCCGAGGTGAGCAGTTCTTC
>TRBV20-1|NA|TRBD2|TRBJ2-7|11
CSLTSGYEQYF
TGCAGTTTGACTAGCGGCTACGAGCAGTACTTC
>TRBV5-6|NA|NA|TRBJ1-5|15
CASSLDSEGNQPQHF
TGTGCCAGCAGCTTGGACAGTGAAGGCAATCAGCCCCAGCATTTT
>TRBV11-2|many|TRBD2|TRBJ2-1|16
CASSFSPGLAKNEQFF
TGTGCCAGCAGCTTTTCCCCGGGACTAGCGAAAAATGAGCAGTTCTTC
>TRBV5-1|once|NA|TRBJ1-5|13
CASRLDGSGPQHF
TGCGCCAGCAGACTGGACGGTTCCGGTCCCCAGCATTTT
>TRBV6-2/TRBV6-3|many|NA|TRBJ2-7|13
CASSYQVSYEQYF
TGTGCCAGCAGTTACCAGGTTTCCTACGAGCAGTACTTC
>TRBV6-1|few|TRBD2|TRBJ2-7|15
CATRWVLAGVGEQYF
TGTGCCACCAGATGGGTACTAGCGGGAGTAGGCGAGCAGTACTTC
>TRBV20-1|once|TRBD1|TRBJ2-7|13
CSARTGNLYEQYF
TGCAGTGCGCGGACAGGGAATCTATACGAGCAGTACTTC
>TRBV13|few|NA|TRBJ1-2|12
CASSLEGWGYTF
TGTGCCAGCAGCTTAGAAGGATGGGGCTACACCTTC
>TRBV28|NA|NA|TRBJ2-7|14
CASSLPGISYEQYF
TGTGCCAGCAGTTTACCGGGGATCTCCTACGAGCAGTACTTC
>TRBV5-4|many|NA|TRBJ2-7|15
CASSLEVGLAYEQYF
TGTGCCAGCAGCTTGGAGGTAGGGCTGGCCTACGAGCAGTACTTC
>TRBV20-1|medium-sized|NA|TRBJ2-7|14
CSANPELGNYEQYF
TGCAGTGCTAACCCGGAACTAGGGAACTACGAGCAGTACTTC
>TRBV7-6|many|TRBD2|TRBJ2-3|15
CASSLSPGGADTQYF
TGTGCCAGCAGCTTGTCACCGGGGGGGGCAGATACGCAGTATTTT
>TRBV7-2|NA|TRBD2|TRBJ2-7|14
CASSFPTSGYEQYF
TGTGCCAGCAGCTTCCCAACTAGCGGCTACGAGCAGTACTTC
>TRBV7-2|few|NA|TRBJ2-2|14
CASSLLGVTGELFF
TGTGCCAGCAGCCTACTGGGGGTGACCGGGGAGCTGTTTTTT
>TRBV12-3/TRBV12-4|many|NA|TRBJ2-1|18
CASSPHTYSDHHYNEQFF
TGTGCCAGCAGCCCACACACCTACAGTGACCACCATTACAATGAGCAGTTCTTC
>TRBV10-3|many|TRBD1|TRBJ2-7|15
CAISETNRGSYEQYF
TGTGCCATCAGTGAGACCAACAGGGGCTCCTACGAGCAGTACTTC